A selection of T cell receptor beta chains follows, all from one sample in a study of CD8 T cells in Susac syndrome. TCRdb reprocessed the immunoSEQ multiplex PCR reads with MiXCR, giving one entry per CDR3 protein. The table shows roughly 150,000 distinct CDR3 sequences, with around 93% occurring only once. The sample taken for sequencing was CD4+ T cells from PBMCs. These receptors were obtained from a human donor in good health. Both conserved end residues are part of each CDR3.

>TRBJ1-4|TRBV29-1
CSVGVLNKKLFF
>TRBJ2-5|TRBV19
CASSPPDRETQYF
>TRBJ2-2|TRBV12-3/TRBV12-4
CASSPMWGSGELFF
>TRBJ2-5|TRBV18
CASSPPLTGRETQYF
>TRBJ2-1|TRBV18
CASSRVLGDYNEQFF
>TRBJ1-2|TRBV29-1
CSAGQGAYGYTF
>TRBJ1-1|TRBV7-9
CASSLSSGEAFF
>TRBJ2-5|TRBV18
CASFDRRETQYF
>TRBJ1-2|TRBV3-1
CASSLTGVNYGYTF
>TRBJ1-6|TRBV7-9
CASSNDWSSYNSPLHF
>TRBJ2-7|TRBV10-3
CAISEGTGRGYEQYF
>TRBJ1-5|TRBV19
CASSILSRISNQPQHF
>TRBJ1-1|TRBV12-3/TRBV12-4
CASSLAQGGNTEAFF
>TRBJ1-2|TRBV7-2
CASSLVTGGKGYTF
>TRBJ2-1|TRBV3-1
CASSRTEAYNEQFF
>TRBJ2-7|TRBV12-3/TRBV12-4
CASSPTGGPYEQYF
>TRBJ1-5|TRBV6-2/TRBV6-3
CASSPGQDNQPQHF
>TRBJ1-1|TRBV20-1
CSATLMNTEAFF
>TRBJ2-3|TRBV29-1
CSVEGRRGLSTDTQYF
>TRBJ1-1|TRBV29-1
CSGAGRMNTEAFF
>TRBJ1-6|TRBV6-6
CASSYPGQGNSPLHF
>TRBJ1-1|TRBV4-2
CASSQDRDLGRAFF
>TRBJ1-1|TRBV27
CASRRDRVGNTEAFF
>TRBJ1-2|TRBV24-1
CATSATGYGYTF
>TRBJ2-2|TRBV5-4
CASSLIKEGELFF
>TRBJ2-2|TRBV5-1
CASSSGSTGELFF
>TRBJ1-2|TRBV4-2
CASSQVVHGGYTF
>TRBJ1-6|TRBV5-1
CASRPGRLNSPLHF
>TRBJ1-5|TRBV15
CATSRDEGRGDQPQHF
>TRBJ2-5|TRBV29-1
CSVGPGTGVGGETQYF
>TRBJ1-5|TRBV19
CASSGRQDYSNQPQHF
>TRBJ2-1|TRBV19
CASSTHGGTEQFF
>TRBJ1-5|TRBV15
CATSRDVGANSNQPQHF
>TRBJ1-5|TRBV9
CASSDRTDYPKHF
>TRBJ2-1|TRBV9
CASSPRDRHNEQFF
>TRBJ1-2|TRBV6-5
CASSQRDYGYTF
>TRBJ1-2|TRBV30
CAWRIQGADGYTF
>TRBJ1-3|TRBV2
CASSEALSRRNTIYF
>TRBJ1-5|TRBV6-2/TRBV6-3
CASSTSGTGNNQPQHF